This T cell receptor beta chain was retrieved from a study of spatial heterogeneity in lung cancer. The overall study: Alpha-chain sequences were consistently detected in smaller numbers than beta-chain sequences.

Time point described: sample taken at primary tumor resection. The study sequenced unsorted whole RNA from tumor, nontumor lung or frozen PBMC. One entry per CDR3 protein results from TCRdb running MiXCR on the 5' RACE reads. The sample gives 65,000 to 85,000 distinct CDR3 sequences, about a fifth of which show up once; around 6.6% is in the top ten. The receptor's source is a male donor with early-stage non-small cell lung cancer. This material consisted of PBMCs, taken at surgery.

The CDR3 DNA reads TGCGCCAGCAGCAGGGACGGAGCCGAAACGTACTTC. Protein sequence: CASSRDGAETYF. V is TRBV5-1 and J is TRBJ2-7, with D perhaps assigned TRBD1 or TRBD2 (5 bases each). The ends were cut back, 4 bases at V and 12 bases at J, with 17 bases in the middle. CDR3 length equals 12 residues. Germline lookup yields CDR1 SGHRS and CDR2 YFSETQ.